This record covers a single T cell receptor (beta chain). Its antigen remains unknown. A multiplex PCR was run with 60 Vbeta primers and 13 Jbeta primers. The method was immunoSEQ multiplex PCR; TCRdb's version includes in-frame clones alone and lacks a portion of them. Of roughly 99,000 clones listed, around two thirds are singletons. This entry comes from a study of cytomegalovirus exposure and HLA in healthy donors. Study-wide results and caveats: Presence/absence analyses rested on an assumption that sequencing depth was roughly uniform across donors. The study flagged approximately 180 TCR beta chains as cytomegalovirus-associated. Some V segments, including TRBV6-2 and TRBV6-3, were excluded as indistinguishable.

CDR3 size: 15 residues. The germline V gene encodes CDR1 MNHNS and CDR2 SASEGT. V lost 0 bases, J lost 8 bases, and 16 bases lay in between. This clonotype was obtained from a middle-aged woman in good health and CMV-seropositive. V and J are TRBV6-1 and TRBJ1-2, with D perhaps TRBD1 (6 bases). The sequenced sample was PBMCs. CDR3 protein: CASSEALQGLGGYTF. CDR3 nucleotides: TGTGCCAGCAGTGAAGCCTTACAGGGTCTCGGGGGCTACACCTTC.